A selection of T cell receptor beta chains follows, all from one sample in a study of blood T cell repertoires in COVID-19. This table comes from immunoSEQ multiplex PCR, and its TCRdb copy is limited to in-frame clones, with some not included. The sample holds 300,000 to 350,000 clones; nearly 90% are singletons and the top ten take around 4.5%. Source material: PBMCs or T cells enriched from blood (not recorded which). All receptors come from a woman aged 18-30 years with acute COVID-19. Each CDR3 is given with its conserved first and last residue. D genes are given only for firm matches. Only some rows state a clone size, as once, few, many or a class for expanded clones.

size	V	J	D	DNA	CDR3
few	TRBV7-2	TRBJ2-7	-	TGTGCCAGCAGCTTTCGGAGGGGACAGATCGAGTACTTC	CASSFRRGQIEYF
-	TRBV13	TRBJ1-2	-	TGTGCCAGCAGCTTACAGGGTTTAAACTATGGCTACACCTTC	CASSLQGLNYGYTF
-	TRBV5-1	TRBJ2-1	-	TGCGCCAGCAGCTTTTCCGGGGTATACAATGAGCAGTTCTTC	CASSFSGVYNEQFF
-	TRBV28	TRBJ2-1	TRBD2	TGTGCCAGCAGTTCTCTACTTAGCGGGAGGCCGAGCTCCTACAATGAGCAGTTCTTC	CASSSLLSGRPSSYNEQFF
-	TRBV5-1	TRBJ1-2	TRBD1	TGCGCCAGCAGCTTGAGAGGGACAGGGACCCCCAACTATGGCTACACCTTC	CASSLRGTGTPNYGYTF
-	TRBV20-1	TRBJ2-7	-	TGCAGTGCTAGTACCGGGGAACGTACGACCTACGAGCAGTACTTC	CSASTGERTTYEQYF
-	TRBV10-1	TRBJ2-7	TRBD2	TGCGCCAGCAGTGAGGGAGGACTAGCGGGTGCCTACGAGCAGTACTTC	CASSEGGLAGAYEQYF
-	TRBV6-1	TRBJ1-3	-	TGTGCCAGCAGTGAAATGCAGGGTACCTCTGGAAACACCATATATTTT	CASSEMQGTSGNTIYF
-	TRBV27	TRBJ1-1	TRBD1	TGTGCCAGCAGTCCTCCACCCCACGACAGGGGAAAAAGCTCAGAAGCTTTCTTT	CASSPPPHDRGKSSEAFF
-	TRBV18	TRBJ2-7	-	TGTGCCAGCTCACCTCGTCCCGGGATCCCCTACGAGCAGTACTTC	CASSPRPGIPYEQYF
once	TRBV18	TRBJ2-4	-	TGTGCCAGCTCACCCCCGGAGGGCTGGAACATTCAGTACTTC	CASSPPEGWNIQYF
once	TRBV28	TRBJ2-5	-	TGTGCCAGCAGCTCCCCCCAGGGCCTGCAAGAGACCCAGTACTTC	CASSSPQGLQETQYF
-	TRBV5-1	TRBJ1-3	-	TGCGCCAGCAGCTTGAGACCAGGGAAAGGACCTGGAAACACCATATATTTT	CASSLRPGKGPGNTIYF
-	TRBV6-1	TRBJ2-1	-	TGTGCCAGCAGTGAACGGGGGAATGAGCAGTTCTTC	CASSERGNEQFF
once	TRBV5-1	TRBJ1-4	TRBD1	TGCGCCAGCAGCTTGGAAGCGGACAGGGGGCGGAAACTGTTTTTT	CASSLEADRGRKLFF
-	TRBV19	TRBJ2-2	TRBD2	TGTGCCAGTATTACTAGCGGGAGGGCCGGGGAGCTGTTTTTT	CASITSGRAGELFF
-	TRBV19	TRBJ2-5	TRBD1	TGTGCCACGGGACAGGGGGCGCGCGGTGGGGAGACCCAGTACTTC	CATGQGARGGETQYF
once	TRBV5-1	TRBJ2-3	TRBD2	TGCGCCAGCAGCTTTCCCCCTAGCGGGAGGGCGCCGGATACGCAGTATTTT	CASSFPPSGRAPDTQYF
-	TRBV12-5	TRBJ2-1	-	TGTGCTAGTGGTCCCCGTCATGAGCAGTTCTTC	CASGPRHEQFF
-	TRBV24-1	TRBJ2-3	-	TGTGCCACCAGTGATCTCCAGGGTTCCGGGGATACGCAGTATTTT	CATSDLQGSGDTQYF
-	TRBV19	TRBJ2-7	TRBD2	TGTGCCAGTAGTGTTACACTAGCGGGAGACGACGAGCAGTACTTC	CASSVTLAGDDEQYF
-	TRBV5-1	TRBJ2-5	TRBD2	TGCGCCAGCAGCACGGCGGGGGGCCGGTCGGAGACCCAGTACTTC	CASSTAGGRSETQYF
few	TRBV18	TRBJ1-1	-	TGTGCCAGCTCACAGGAGATGAACACTGAAGCTTTCTTT	CASSQEMNTEAFF
-	TRBV28	TRBJ2-7	TRBD1	TGTGCCAGCGGGGGGACAGGGGACGAGCAGTACTTC	CASGGTGDEQYF
-	TRBV6-5	TRBJ2-7	TRBD2	TGTGCCAGCAGTCCCGGGACTAGGAAGACCTACGAGCAGTACTTC	CASSPGTRKTYEQYF
-	TRBV19	TRBJ1-1	-	TGTGCCAGTAGTCCGGGGTCAAACACTGAAGCTTTCTTT	CASSPGSNTEAFF
-	TRBV2	TRBJ1-2	-	TGTGCCAGCAGGATGGGAGGGGGGGACTATGGCTACACCTTC	CASRMGGGDYGYTF
-	TRBV9	TRBJ1-3	-	TGTGCCAGCAGCTCAGGAGGGACTGGAAACACCATATATTTT	CASSSGGTGNTIYF